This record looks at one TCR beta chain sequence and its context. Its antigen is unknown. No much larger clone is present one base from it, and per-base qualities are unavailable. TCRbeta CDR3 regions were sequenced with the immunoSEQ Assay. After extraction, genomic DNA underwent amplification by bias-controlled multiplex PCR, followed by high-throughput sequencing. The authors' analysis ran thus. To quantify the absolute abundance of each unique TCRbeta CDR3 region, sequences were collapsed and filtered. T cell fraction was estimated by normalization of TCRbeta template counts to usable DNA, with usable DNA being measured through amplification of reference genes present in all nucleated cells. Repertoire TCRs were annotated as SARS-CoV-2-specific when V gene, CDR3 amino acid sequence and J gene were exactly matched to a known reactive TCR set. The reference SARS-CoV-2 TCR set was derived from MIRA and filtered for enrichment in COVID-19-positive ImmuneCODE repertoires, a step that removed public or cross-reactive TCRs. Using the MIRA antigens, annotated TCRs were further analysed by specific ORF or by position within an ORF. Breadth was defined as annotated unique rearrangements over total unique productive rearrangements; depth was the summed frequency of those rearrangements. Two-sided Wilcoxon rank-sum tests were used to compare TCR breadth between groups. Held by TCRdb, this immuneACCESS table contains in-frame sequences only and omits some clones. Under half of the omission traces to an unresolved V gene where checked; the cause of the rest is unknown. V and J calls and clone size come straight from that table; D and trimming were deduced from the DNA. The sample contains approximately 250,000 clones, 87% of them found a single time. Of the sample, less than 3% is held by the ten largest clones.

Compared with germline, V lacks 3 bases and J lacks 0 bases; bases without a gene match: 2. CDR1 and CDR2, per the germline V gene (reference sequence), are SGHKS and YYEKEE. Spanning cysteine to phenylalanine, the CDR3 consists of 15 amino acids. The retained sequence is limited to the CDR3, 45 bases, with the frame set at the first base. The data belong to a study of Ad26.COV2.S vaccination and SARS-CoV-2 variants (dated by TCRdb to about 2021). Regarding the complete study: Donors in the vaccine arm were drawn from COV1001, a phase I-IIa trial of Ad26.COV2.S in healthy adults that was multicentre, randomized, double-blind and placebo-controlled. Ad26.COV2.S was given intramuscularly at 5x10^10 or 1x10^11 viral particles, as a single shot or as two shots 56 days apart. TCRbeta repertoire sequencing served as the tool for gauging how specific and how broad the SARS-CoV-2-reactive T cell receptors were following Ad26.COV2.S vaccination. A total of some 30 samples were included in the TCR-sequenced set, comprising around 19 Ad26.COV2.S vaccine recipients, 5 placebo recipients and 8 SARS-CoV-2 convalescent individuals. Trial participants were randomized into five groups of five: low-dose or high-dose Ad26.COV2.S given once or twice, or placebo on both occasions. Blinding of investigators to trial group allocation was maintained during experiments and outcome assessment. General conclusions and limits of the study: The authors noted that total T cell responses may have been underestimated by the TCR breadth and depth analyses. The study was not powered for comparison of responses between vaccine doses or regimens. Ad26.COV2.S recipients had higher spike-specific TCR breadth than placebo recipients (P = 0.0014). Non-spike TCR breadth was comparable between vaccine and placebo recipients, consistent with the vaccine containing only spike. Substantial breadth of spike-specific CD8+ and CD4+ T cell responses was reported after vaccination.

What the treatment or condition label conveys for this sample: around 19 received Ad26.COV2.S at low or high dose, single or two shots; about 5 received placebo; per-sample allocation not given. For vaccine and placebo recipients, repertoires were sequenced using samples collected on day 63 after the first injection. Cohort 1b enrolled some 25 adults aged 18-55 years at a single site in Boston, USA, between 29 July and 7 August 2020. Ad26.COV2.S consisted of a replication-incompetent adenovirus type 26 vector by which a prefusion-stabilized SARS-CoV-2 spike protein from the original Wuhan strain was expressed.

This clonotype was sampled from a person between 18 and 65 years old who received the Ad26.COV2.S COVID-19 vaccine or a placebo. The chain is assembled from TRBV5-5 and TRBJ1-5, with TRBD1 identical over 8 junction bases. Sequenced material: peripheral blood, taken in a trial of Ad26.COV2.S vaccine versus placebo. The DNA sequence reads TGTGCCAGCAGCTCACAGGGGGATAGCAATCAGCCCCAGCATTTT. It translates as CASSSQGDSNQPQHF.